The T cell receptor (beta chain) under discussion was sequenced for a study of T cells in tuberculosis. CDR3 length: 12 amino acids. Per germline, CDR1 SGHRS and CDR2 YFSETQ. The V gene lost 0 bases and the J gene lost 8 bases, with 5 bases spanning the gap. Method: immunoSEQ multiplex PCR; TCRdb's copy keeps in-frame clones and lacks some. The sample contains 24,000 or so clones, around 95% of which appear only once. Sequences were obtained from PBMCs. This chain connects TRBV5-1 to TRBJ2-2; D gene ambiguous. The TCR was taken from a donor between 10 and 29 years old with latent tuberculosis or without tuberculosis infection. CDR3 nucleotide sequence: TGCGCCAGCAGCTTGGATTCTGGGGAGCTGTTTTTT. Translating gives CASSLDSGELFF.